Following are 14 T cell receptor beta chains from one sample sequenced in a study of blood T cell repertoires in COVID-19. Repertoires were generated with immunoSEQ multiplex PCR, while TCRdb's copy carries only in-frame clones and drops some. The repertoire holds around 57,000 clones, about 81% seen once, with 22% in the top ten. Input material: peripheral blood. The receptors were gathered from a woman between 55 and 75 years old with acute or convalescent COVID-19.

The genes are TRBV29-1 and TRBJ2-7, with D possibly TRBD1 on 5 matching bases. The germline V and J ends were trimmed by 3 bases and 4 bases, with 13 bases remaining between them. From germline, CDR1 is SQVTM and CDR2 ANQGSEA. The CDR3 length is 13 residues. The CDR3 DNA sequence: TGCAGCGTTGACAGGGAACAAGTATACGAGCAGTACTTC. Translation: CSVDREQVYEQYF.

The chain links TRBV3-1 (or the pseudogene TRBV3-2) to TRBJ2-7; D gene uncertain. The CDR3 contains 13 residues. Germline V gives CDR1 LGHDT, CDR2 YNNKEL (reference sequence). With 2 bases removed from V and 2 bases from J, the gap between germline ends came to 7 bases. CDR3 nucleotides: TGTGCCAGCAGCCAATATGGCCCCTACGAGCAGTACTTC. Protein: CASSQYGPYEQYF.

The chain carries TRBV6-6 and TRBJ2-5; D unclear. This CDR3 spans 14 amino acids. V lost 0 bases, J lost 5 bases, and 10 bases lay in between. Germline CDR1 is MNHNY and CDR2 is SVGAGI (reference sequence). This CDR3 reads CASSYSRGEETQYF. Here the CDR3 DNA reads TGTGCCAGCAGTTACTCTCGCGGAGAGGAGACCCAGTACTTC.

The genes are TRBV4-1 and TRBJ2-7; D is uncertain. Germline V lookup: CDR1 MGHRA, CDR2 YSYEKL. The CDR3 has 13 residues. V gave up 3 bases and J gave up 4 bases, with 10 bases separating them. CDR3 nucleotide sequence: TGCGCCAGCAGCCAGACTTCTTATTACGAGCAGTACTTC. Protein product: CASSQTSYYEQYF.

V usage is TRBV6-5 and J usage is TRBJ1-1; 9 nucleotides match TRBD1. The V gene's germline CDR1 is MNHEY and CDR2 SVGAGI. J gave up 0 bases and V 7 bases, and 3 bases lay outside the gene matches. The CDR3 runs to 14 residues. This CDR3 is CASNRQGVNTEAFF. The CDR3 DNA reads as TGTGCCAGCAACCGACAGGGGGTGAACACTGAAGCTTTCTTT.

This chain links TRBV2 with TRBJ1-4, with D tentatively TRBD1 (5 bases). V was cut by 6 bases and J by 5 bases, with 10 bases left in between. The CDR3 loop spans 13 amino acids. Germline-derived CDR1 and CDR2 are SNHLY and FYNNEI. The chain's CDR3 is CASSLTENEKLFF. CDR3 bases: TGTGCCAGCAGCCTGACAGAGAATGAAAAACTGTTTTTT.

This rearrangement joins TRBV6-5 to TRBJ1-5; D unresolved. The germline V gene has CDR1 MNHEY and CDR2 SVGAGI. V dropped 8 bases and J dropped 5 bases, with 10 bases sitting between them. The CDR3 is 12 residues long. The CDR3 sequence is CASEFGDQPQHF. CDR3 coding DNA: TGTGCCAGCGAGTTCGGAGATCAGCCCCAGCATTTT.

The rearrangement links TRBV7-8 to TRBJ2-1; possibly TRBD1 for D (7 bases). Trimming removed 5 bases from V and 5 bases from J, with 10 bases in between. The length of the CDR3 is 13 residues. CDR1 and CDR2 (germline): SGHVS, FQNEAQ. The CDR3 coding sequence is TGTGCCAGCAGCGTCAGGGGGGACAATGAGCAGTTCTTC. This gives the protein CASSVRGDNEQFF. Together with reference TRBV7-8 and TRBJ2-1, the CDR3 gives the full variable domain: GAGVSQSPRYKVAKRGQDVALRCDPISGHVSLFWYQQALGQGPEFLTYFQNEAQLDKSGLPSDRFFAERPEGSVSTLKIQRTQQEDSAVYLCASSVRGDNEQFFGPGTRLTVL.

The CDR3 is CAIVQVEKLFF. CDR3 sequence (DNA): TGTGCCATAGTACAGGTTGAAAAACTGTTTTTT. V and J are TRBV2 and TRBJ1-4; possibly TRBD1 for D (5 bases). Trimming took 10 bases from V and 7 from J, leaving 10 bases between them. This CDR3 has 11 residues. Germline-derived CDR1 and CDR2 are SNHLY and FYNNEI.

This clone was picked up one time. The chain links TRBV7-9 to TRBJ2-6, with D maybe TRBD2 (6 bases). CDR3 size: 18 residues. Trimming left V 2 bases short and J 2 bases short, with 16 bases between. Germline CDR1 is SEHNR and CDR2 is FQNEAQ (reference sequence). The chain's CDR3 is CASSLLRGSGTGANVLTF. The CDR3 region has the DNA TGTGCCAGCAGCTTATTGCGGGGCAGCGGCACTGGGGCCAACGTCCTGACTTTC.

The chain couples TRBV7-2 to TRBJ2-7; the match to TRBD1 covers 8 bases. The germline CDR1 and CDR2 sequences are SGHTA and FQGNSA. The J segment lost 2 bases and the V segment lost 5 bases, leaving 5 bases of the junction unmatched. CDR3 size: 14 residues. The CDR3 protein is CASSPGTGPYEQYF. The CDR3 coding sequence is TGTGCCAGCAGCCCGGGGACAGGCCCCTACGAGCAGTACTTC.

The chain combines TRBV7-2 with TRBJ1-5; D is possibly TRBD1 (5 bases). The germline V and J ends were trimmed by 7 bases and 0 bases, with 7 bases remaining between them. Germline V gives CDR1 SGHTA, CDR2 FQGNSA. The CDR3 has 13 amino acids. The CDR3 sequence: CASKGDSNQPQHF. The DNA of the CDR3 is TGTGCCAGCAAAGGGGATAGCAATCAGCCCCAGCATTTT.

The J gene is TRBJ1-1, the V gene TRBV7-9; D remains unclear. This CDR3 has 13 amino acids. The V gene's germline CDR1 is SEHNR and CDR2 FQNEAQ (reference sequence). Trimming took off 1 base at V and 0 bases at J, with 3 bases between the two ends. CDR3 in amino acids: CASSLVMNTEAFF. CDR3 sequence (DNA): TGTGCCAGCAGCTTAGTCATGAACACTGAAGCTTTCTTT.

The chain joins TRBV4-3 to TRBJ1-4, with 9 bases lining up with TRBD1. Germline V gives CDR1 LGHNA, CDR2 YSLEER. There are 17 residues in the CDR3. V lost 4 bases and J lost 5; bases outside the gene matches: 11. CDR3 region: CASSPSQPGTGNEKLFF. For the CDR3, the DNA is TGCGCCAGCAGCCCAAGCCAACCGGGGACAGGGAATGAAAAACTGTTTTTT.